This note documents a single T cell receptor (beta chain) sequence. Its antigen remains undetermined. No base quality values were provided; no much bigger clone lies one nucleotide off. To sequence the TCRbeta CDR3 region, genomic DNA was isolated from the sorted cells. The immunoSEQ Assay was used for sequencing of TCRbeta CDR3 regions. Entries here come from immuneACCESS through TCRdb and include only in-frame sequences with V and J called. Some clones fail to appear in such tables; in the studies checked, an unresolved V gene covers under half of the shortfall, and the cause of the remainder is unknown. The sample profile shows tens of thousands of clones; over 75% of them were found once. The top ten clones comprise under 8.5% of the sample. V is pared back by 4 bases and J by 2 bases, with 9 bases lying between the germline termini. CDR1 and CDR2 are drawn from the germline V gene (reference sequence): SGHKS, YYEKEE. There are 13 amino acids in the CDR3, from cysteine to phenylalanine inclusive. Only the CDR3 DNA stays, 39 bases, in frame from base 1.

This sample was taken from a study of OX40 agonist ivuxolimab in advanced cancers. With regard to the full study: Ivuxolimab was an agonistic, fully human IgG2 monoclonal antibody directed against OX40 (CD134), a costimulatory receptor. Intravenous ivuxolimab was administered to patients every 2 weeks at six dose levels: 0.01, 0.1, 0.3, 1.5, 3 and 10 mg/kg. Partial responses occurred in three dose-escalation patients: two with cutaneous melanoma and one with hepatocellular carcinoma. In the dose-escalation cohort, 75% to 90% of patients were male, and the mean age was around 60 years with a range of roughly 20 to 79. Peripheral TCRbeta sequencing aimed to test whether ivuxolimab altered TCR sequence diversity and caused clonal T-cell expansion. Patients were allowed to have had prior anti-PD-1, anti-PD-L1 or anti-CTLA-4 therapy, and roughly two fifths of the dose-escalation patients had been treated with checkpoint inhibitors. Of the roughly 53 patients in dose escalation, about 20 had hepatocellular carcinoma, about 15 had melanoma, 9 had renal cell carcinoma and 9 had head and neck cancer. The paper reports the monotherapy dose-escalation portion (N of about 50 patients) of the phase I ivuxolimab trial.

Patients with autoimmune disease history or receiving systemic immunosuppression were excluded from the trial. In every dose cohort, peripheral blood was drawn for TCR sequencing at baseline, cycle 4 day 1, and cycle 7 day 1. Samples were obtained from an open-label, multicenter, first-in-human phase I dose-escalation trial of ivuxolimab. Adults with locally advanced or metastatic melanoma, renal cell, hepatocellular, or head and neck squamous cell carcinoma were enrolled in the trial. CD4+ and CD8+ T cells were sorted separately from peripheral blood before TCR sequencing. The full study reports these points: Which antigens the clonally expanded peripheral T cells were specific for was not determined. Low levels of normalized T-cell clonal expansion were also seen in some patients who did not respond. At doses of 0.1 to 3.0 mg/kg, clonal expansion of both CD4+ and CD8+ T cells in blood was seen between baseline and week 6. After ivuxolimab, more expanded clones were found on average in CD8+ T cells than in CD4+ T cells. In partial responders in the 0.1-3.0 mg/kg groups, normalized peripheral clonal expansion was found to be among the lowest, especially among CD8+ T cells.

Recombination connected TRBV5-5 to TRBJ2-5; 5 matching bases give a weak D call of TRBD1. The sample here was CD4+ or CD8+ T cells sorted from blood, taken in a trial of the OX40 agonist ivuxolimab. This clonotype was sampled from an adult with an advanced solid tumor such as melanoma, head and neck, liver or kidney cancer. The CDR3 protein is CASSQGSQETQYF. The DNA sequence is TGTGCCAGCAGCCAGGGATCGCAAGAGACCCAGTACTTC. With the portions outside the CDR3 filled from the reference TRBV5-5 and TRBJ2-5 genes, the complete variable region becomes DAGVTQSPTHLIKTRGQQVTLRCSPISGHKSVSWYQQVLGQGPQFIFQYYEKEERGRGNFPDRFSARQFPNYSSELNVNALLLGDSALYLCASSQGSQETQYFGPGTRLLVL.